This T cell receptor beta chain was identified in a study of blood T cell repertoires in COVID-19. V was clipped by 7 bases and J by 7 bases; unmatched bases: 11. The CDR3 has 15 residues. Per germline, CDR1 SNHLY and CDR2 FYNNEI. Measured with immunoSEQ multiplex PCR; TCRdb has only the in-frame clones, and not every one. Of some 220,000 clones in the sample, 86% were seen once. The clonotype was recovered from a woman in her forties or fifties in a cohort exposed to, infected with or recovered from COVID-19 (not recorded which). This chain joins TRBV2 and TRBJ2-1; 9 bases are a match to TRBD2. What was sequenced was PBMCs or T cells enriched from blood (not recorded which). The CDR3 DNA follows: TGTGCCAGCATTCCAAGACTAGCGGTAGGGAATGAGCAGTTCTTC. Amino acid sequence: CASIPRLAVGNEQFF.